The rows below give T cell receptor beta chains drawn from one sample of a study of Graves' ophthalmopathy and Graves' hyperthyroidism. TCRdb reprocessed the multiplex PCR reads with MiXCR, giving one entry per CDR3 protein. Here the sample spans around 340,000 distinct CDR3 sequences, under 20% being singletons. The specimen sequenced was peripheral blood. The receptors were gathered from an adult man with Graves' ophthalmopathy. The CDR3 runs from the conserved cysteine through the conserved F or W.

v_gene | len | CDR3aa
TRBV5-1 | 11 | CANHLSYEQYF
TRBV28 | 11 | CASSDRVAQYF
TRBV7-2 | 15 | CASTLRTAGAHGYTF
TRBV11-2 | 13 | CASSPGGLETQYF
TRBV7-2 | 14 | CASSFGGVPYEQYF
TRBV19 | 15 | CASSIVGNLNTEAFF
TRBV4-3 | 16 | CASSQEITPGAYEQYF
TRBV20-1 | 14 | CSARGGGEAETQYF
TRBV30 | 17 | CAWNQGEALRQRYEQYF
TRBV20-1 | 13 | CSAVVARGETQYF
TRBV18 | 15 | CASSPSRGSYDEQYF
TRBV6-5 | 16 | CASRGRGLPNTGELFF
TRBV28 | 15 | CASSWGLGDKNIQYF
TRBV14 | 15 | CASSQGSSLISPLHF
TRBV5-1 | 14 | CASSLTEQNTEAFF
TRBV20-1 | 13 | CSAREQVKNIQYF
TRBV24-1 | 13 | CATSGTGTGEAFF
TRBV6-1 | 13 | CATPGRHTGELFF
TRBV6-1 | 15 | CASTLGTGAYYEQYF
TRBV5-1 | 15 | CASSLSGFNNSPLHF
TRBV6-2/TRBV6-3 | 12 | CASSYFGYEQYF
TRBV6-2/TRBV6-3 | 14 | CASSYTGQNTEAFF
TRBV19 | 15 | CASSSRQSLSYEQYF
TRBV15 | 13 | CATSQGGNYGYTF
TRBV7-2 | 15 | CASSLGGGSNDEQYF
TRBV12-3/TRBV12-4 | 12 | CASSLPPGEAFF
TRBV7-9 | 15 | CASSLGQSRTYGYTF
TRBV11-2 | 17 | CASSLDFLAGSQETQYF
TRBV20-1 | 15 | CSARPPAGGYYEQYF
TRBV6-1 | 15 | CASSAGPPSSYEQYF
TRBV7-2 | 15 | CASSLVATEHSPLHF
TRBV19 | 14 | CASSINREGNEQYF
TRBV5-6 | 15 | CASSLGGQGGYGYTF
TRBV30 | 15 | CAWSDPGQGGYGYTF
TRBV30 | 17 | CAWAFGTSGRDSYEQYF
TRBV15 | 14 | CATSRGLARETQYF
TRBV20-1 | 14 | CSAAPVLANDEQFF
TRBV25-1 | 13 | CASSENNQETQYF
TRBV7-9 | 14 | CASSLVDSEETQYF
TRBV6-5 | 12 | CASSRTLAEAFF
TRBV28 | 15 | CASSSRGGRVGELFF
TRBV20-1 | 12 | CSAIRVSYGYNF
TRBV6-1 | 14 | CASRRDRSSYEQYF
TRBV30 | 15 | CAWSPRRVGNQPQHF
TRBV30 | 13 | CAWRSGRSYGYTF
TRBV30 | 14 | CALSTDNSNQPQHF
TRBV9 | 14 | CASSVGTSQETQYF
TRBV12-3/TRBV12-4 | 15 | CASSYSSEGRQPQHF
TRBV20-1 | 13 | CSARGRANTEAFF
TRBV6-1 | 15 | CASRRPGPETETQYF
TRBV6-1 | 18 | CASSAVWDRGRITGELFF
TRBV18 | 16 | CASSPGQANSGNTIYF
TRBV6-2/TRBV6-3 | 12 | CASSVKGYEQYF
TRBV7-8 | 13 | CASSPDGRYEQYF
TRBV6-2/TRBV6-3 | 13 | CASNRGAAQGYTF